The 16 T cell receptor beta chains listed next were all sequenced from one sample in a study of blood T cell repertoires in COVID-19 (dated by TCRdb to the early 2020s). Library prep was done by the immunoSEQ multiplex PCR assay. TCRdb's version of the immuneACCESS table is confined to in-frame rearrangements and falls short of the full clone set. An unresolved V gene accounts for under half of the shortfall where checked; the remainder is of unknown origin. The sample records 250,000 to 350,000 clones, 85% to 90% of which are singletons. Approximately 4% of the sample comes from the top ten. Sequencing was carried out using PBMCs or T cells enriched from blood (not recorded which). Source of these receptors: a woman in her late teens or twenties with acute COVID-19.

The sample holds one count of this clone. The chain recombines TRBV18 with TRBJ1-2; TRBD1 agrees at 7 bases. CDR1 is KGHSH and CDR2 is LQKENI in the germline V gene. The junction had 10 bases not matched to a gene; V was cut back by 4 bases and J by 8 bases. This CDR3 is 14 amino acids long. The CDR3 region has the DNA TGTGCCAGCTCACTCGTTCCCAGGGGGAGAGGCTACACCTTC. It is translated as CASSLVPRGRGYTF.

This rearrangement joins TRBV7-9 to TRBJ1-2; no definite D call. The germline CDR1 and CDR2 sequences are SEHNR and FQNEAQ (reference sequence). The germline V and J ends were trimmed by 1 base and 4 bases, with 25 bases remaining between them. The CDR3 covers 19 residues. CDR3 bases: TGTGCCAGCAGCTTAGATAAAGGATATAGCGCCTCCCGAGGCTATGGCTACACCTTC. Its translation is CASSLDKGYSASRGYGYTF.

This clone has just a few counts. This chain uses TRBV11-3 with TRBJ1-1; D perhaps matches TRBD1 (5 bases). Trimming left V 3 bases short and J 4 bases short, with 18 bases between. The CDR3 extends over 16 amino acids. From germline, CDR1 is SGHNT and CDR2 YENEEA. The CDR3 bases are TGTGCCAGCAGCTTTTCAATACAGGTTGGGGTCACTGAAGCTTTCTTT. Its translation: CASSFSIQVGVTEAFF.

The V gene is TRBV12-3 or TRBV12-4, the J gene TRBJ2-1; the D gene is possibly TRBD2 (5 bases). CDR3 length: 12 amino acids. The V and J ends lost 6 bases and 7 bases respectively, with 10 bases between them. The CDR3: CASSQDWNEQFF. In DNA, the CDR3 is TGTGCCAGCAGCCAGGACTGGAATGAGCAGTTCTTC.

J is TRBJ2-7 and V is TRBV9; 12 nucleotides align to TRBD2. The V gene end was trimmed by 1 base and the J gene end by 1 base; junction bases not matched to a gene: 9. Germline assignment: CDR1 SGDLS and CDR2 YYNGEE. This CDR3 region has 18 residues. CDR3 in amino acids: CASSVWSSGRGFSYEQYF. The CDR3 bases are TGTGCCAGCAGCGTATGGTCTAGCGGGAGGGGATTTTCCTACGAGCAGTACTTC. Supplemented by reference TRBV9 and TRBJ2-7, the full variable domain reads DSGVTQTPKHLITATGQRVTLRCSPRSGDLSVYWYQQSLDQGLQFLIQYYNGEERAKGNILERFSAQQFPDLHSELNLSSLELGDSALYFCASSVWSSGRGFSYEQYFGPGTRLTVT.

This clone has a single count. The V call is TRBV6-6, the J call TRBJ1-2; D possibly corresponds to TRBD1 (6 bases). Germline assignment: CDR1 MNHNY and CDR2 SVGAGI (reference sequence). The V and J ends lost 0 bases and 3 bases respectively, with 8 bases between them. This CDR3 is 14 amino acids long. The CDR3 DNA reads as TGTGCCAGCAGTTACTCTAACAGGGACTATGGCTACACCTTC. It specifies CASSYSNRDYGYTF.

This CDR3 reads CASTTWGVETQYF. The CDR3 DNA is TGTGCCAGCACCACCTGGGGGGTTGAGACCCAGTACTTC. This chain joins TRBV11-3 and TRBJ2-5; D perhaps matches TRBD2 (6 bases). The CDR3 consists of 13 residues. The V gene lost 7 bases and the J gene lost 5 bases, with 14 bases spanning the gap. Germline V gives CDR1 SGHNT, CDR2 YENEEA. Full variable domain (rest looked up from reference TRBV11-3 and TRBJ2-5): EAGVVQSPRYKIIEKKQPVAFWCNPISGHNTLYWYLQNLGQGPELLIRYENEEAVDDSQLPKDRFSAERLKGVDSTLKIQPAELGDSAVYLCASTTWGVETQYFGPGTRLLVL.

The CDR3 protein is CASTNGANDGAGYTF. DNA for the CDR3: TGTGCCAGTACCAATGGAGCCAACGACGGAGCTGGCTACACCTTC. This chain connects TRBV19 to TRBJ1-2, with D unresolved. CDR3 length equals 15 residues. Looked up from germline, CDR1 is LNHDA and CDR2 is SQIVND (reference sequence). V was clipped by 7 bases and J by 7 bases, with 22 bases between them.

The chain joins TRBV30 to TRBJ2-2; a weak D match, TRBD1 (7 bases). V was trimmed by 0 bases and J by 5 bases, leaving 13 bases between them. Germline-derived CDR1 and CDR2 are GTSNPN and SVGIG (reference sequence). This CDR3 spans 15 amino acids. The CDR3 coding sequence is TGTGCCTGGAGTGTAGGGCAGGGGGGAACCGGGGAGCTGTTTTTT. Its protein product is CAWSVGQGGTGELFF.

This chain uses TRBV27 with TRBJ1-5, with D tentatively TRBD1 (5 bases). The CDR3 sequence is 16 residues long. V lost 0 bases to trimming and J lost 2 bases, with 11 bases between them. Germline assignment: CDR1 MNHEY and CDR2 SMNVEV (reference sequence). DNA for the CDR3: TGTGCCAGCAGTTTATCACCAACAGGTCGCAATCAGCCCCAGCATTTT. Translation: CASSLSPTGRNQPQHF.

This chain joins TRBV19 and TRBJ1-1; the D gene is possibly TRBD1 (5 bases). The CDR3 extends over 14 amino acids. The V end was cut by 5 bases, the J end by 4 bases, with 14 bases between. The germline CDR1 and CDR2 sequences are LNHDA and SQIVND (reference sequence). As DNA, the CDR3 is TGTGCCAGTAGTCTGTGGACCCAGGGCACTGAAGCTTTCTTT. Encoded protein: CASSLWTQGTEAFF. Combining the CDR3 with reference TRBV19 and TRBJ1-1 gives the whole variable domain DGGITQSPKYLFRKEGQNVTLSCEQNLNHDAMYWYRQDPGQGLRLIYYSQIVNDFQKGDIAEGYSVSREKKESFPLTVTSAQKNPTAFYLCASSLWTQGTEAFFGQGTRLTVV.

This chain connects TRBV2 to TRBJ1-4; D is perhaps TRBD1 (6 bases). CDR1 is SNHLY, CDR2 FYNNEI, per germline. V was pared by 5 bases and J by 4 bases, with 11 bases between. This CDR3 is 14 amino acids long. CDR3 loop: CASSWTALNEKLFF. CDR3 nucleotides: TGTGCCAGCAGTTGGACAGCGCTTAATGAAAAACTGTTTTTT.

In DNA, the CDR3 is TGCGCCAGCAGCTTGGCCGAGGCGCCGAATGAGCAGTTCTTC. Translation gives CASSLAEAPNEQFF. The J gene is TRBJ2-1, the V gene TRBV5-1; no clear D gene. Germline CDR1 is SGHRS and CDR2 is YFSETQ. Trimming left V 0 bases short and J 7 bases short, with 11 bases between. CDR3 length: 14 amino acids.

The chain uses TRBV7-9 and TRBJ1-5; 7 positions match TRBD1. Germline V gives CDR1 SEHNR, CDR2 FQNEAQ (reference sequence). This CDR3 spans 14 amino acids. The V segment lost 3 bases and the J segment 3 bases; nucleotides outside the gene matches: 2. The CDR3 is CASSFGQDNQPQHF. The CDR3 coding sequence is TGTGCCAGCAGCTTCGGACAGGACAATCAGCCCCAGCATTTT.

This chain connects TRBV9 to TRBJ1-2, with D tentatively TRBD1 (6 bases). CDR1 SGDLS and CDR2 YYNGEE come from the germline V gene. V was pared by 3 bases and J by 2 bases, with 14 bases between. The CDR3 has 15 residues. The CDR3 is CASSGEIGQNYGYTF. For the CDR3, the DNA is TGTGCCAGCAGCGGGGAAATCGGACAGAACTATGGCTACACCTTC.

This clone has a single count. V gene TRBV18 combines with J gene TRBJ2-3; 11 nucleotides line up with TRBD1. V lost 6 bases to trimming and J lost 7 bases; unmatched junction nucleotides: 6. The CDR3 has 14 amino acids. Germline assignment: CDR1 KGHSH and CDR2 LQKENI. The CDR3 DNA sequence: TGTGCCAGCTCGCCGGGACAGGGGGAGCATACGCAGTATTTT. Its translation is CASSPGQGEHTQYF.